This T cell receptor beta chain was observed in a study of T cells in Graves' hyperthyroidism and ophthalmopathy. Researchers defined stable Graves' hyperthyroidism as no ophthalmopathy progression within 18 months. Diagnosis of hyperthyroidism was new in patients aged 18 to 65, and its duration was under 2 months. The source material, RNA transcripts, was used to amplify TCR beta CDR3 regions. First-round RT-PCR targeting the TCR CDR3 was performed with the HTBI primer set. TCRdb re-analysed the multiplex PCR reads in MiXCR, keeping a single row per CDR3 protein. The repertoire holds about 300,000 distinct CDR3 sequences, with roughly 13% as singletons. This clonotype has a count of ten or more. Its antigen is still unknown. Study-wide points: Among thyroid clonotypes expanded above 0.001, most also appeared in blood.

Germline V gene lookup returns CDR1 SGHDT and CDR2 YYEEEE. The CDR3 has 13 residues. The V end lost 0 bases, the J end lost 3 bases, and 7 bases lay between the germline ends. This TCR was sampled from a woman in her thirties or forties with Graves' hyperthyroidism. The chain has TRBV5-6 and TRBJ2-7, with D perhaps TRBD2 (5 bases). The material sequenced was blood. In DNA, the CDR3 is TGTGCCAGCAGCTTGGTGGAGGTCTACGAGCAGTACTTC. This encodes CASSLVEVYEQYF.